The clone carrying this T cell receptor (beta chain) has more than one count but fewer than ten. The antigen remains undetermined. The CDR3 is 16 amino acids. Germline CDR1 and CDR2: SGHDN and FVKESK. Deletions cut 0 bases from V and 0 bases from J, with 11 bases between. TCRdb recomputed calls from the reads with MiXCR, one row per CDR3 protein. This sample has about 900,000 distinct CDR3 sequences, with less than 35% found just once. These data come from a study of T cell repertoires in cytomegalovirus infection. Study background: Alongside well-studied HLA-B-restricted CMV epitopes, recently identified HLA-C-restricted CMV epitopes were also used.

Sequencing used cultured CD8+ T cells from PBMCs, obtained from culture after CMV antigen stimulation. The sequence was collected from a human donor in good health (CMV status not recorded). Some clones in this sample may be carry-over from other donors' samples. This chain uses TRBV14 with TRBJ1-1; unclear D gene. The CDR3 is CASSQDSGSLNTEAFF. The CDR3 nucleotides read TGTGCCAGCAGCCAAGATTCGGGGAGCTTGAACACTGAAGCTTTCTTT.